Following are 24 T cell receptor beta chains from one sample sequenced in a study of blood T cell repertoires in COVID-19. Assay: immunoSEQ multiplex PCR; the TCRdb copy retains only in-frame clones and omits some. In the table there are about 200,000 clones, around 83% of which are singletons. The specimen sequenced was PBMCs or T cells enriched from blood (not recorded which). The receptor source for this set is a middle-aged woman in a cohort exposed to, infected with or recovered from COVID-19 (not recorded which).

CDR3 sequence (DNA): TGTGCCAGCAGCGTAGGTTCACAGTCCTATGGCTACACCTTC. Its translation is CASSVGSQSYGYTF. V usage is TRBV9 and J usage is TRBJ1-2; no clear D. The CDR3 runs to 14 residues. Trimming pared 0 bases from V and 4 bases from J, leaving 10 bases between. Germline CDR1 SGDLS, CDR2 YYNGEE.

This chain links TRBV30 with TRBJ2-4; 8 nucleotides match TRBD2. The germline gives CDR1 GTSNPN, CDR2 SVGIG (reference sequence). V was clipped by 2 bases and J by 3 bases; unmatched bases: 6. The CDR3 totals 15 residues. This CDR3 is CAWSPTGTSKNIQYF. The DNA for the CDR3 is TGTGCCTGGAGTCCAACCGGGACTAGCAAAAACATTCAGTACTTC. Full variable domain (outside the CDR3, taken from reference TRBV30 and TRBJ2-4): SQTIHQWPATLVQPVGSPLSLECTVEGTSNPNLYWYRQAAGRGLQLLFYSVGIGQISSEVPQNLSASRPQDRQFILSSKKLLLSDSGFYLCAWSPTGTSKNIQYFGAGTRLSVL.

The chain is built from TRBV6-1 and TRBJ2-2; 8 positions agree with TRBD1. J lost 6 bases, V lost 4 bases, and 10 bases had no gene match. Germline-derived CDR1 and CDR2 are MNHNS and SASEGT. This CDR3 spans 16 amino acids. As DNA, the CDR3 is TGTGCCAGCAGTGTCCGGACAGGGTTCATGGCCGGGGAGCTGTTTTTT. Protein: CASSVRTGFMAGELFF.

This clone showed up many times. This chain links TRBV27 with TRBJ2-1, with TRBD2 identical over 7 bases. This CDR3 has 14 residues. Germline CDR1 and CDR2: MNHEY and SMNVEV (reference sequence). The V and J ends lost 7 bases and 4 bases, in that order; junction bases with no gene match: 7. Here the CDR3 DNA reads TGTGCCAGCAAGAGCGGGGCCCAGTACAATGAGCAGTTCTTC. Protein sequence: CASKSGAQYNEQFF.

The CDR3 sequence: CASSMGRDRVEKLFF. CDR3 DNA sequence: TGTGCCAGTAGTATGGGGCGGGACAGGGTCGAAAAACTGTTTTTT. The genes are TRBV19 and TRBJ1-4; TRBD1 aligns across 9 bases. V shed 3 bases and J 8 bases; nucleotides not matched to a gene: 7. CDR3 length: 15 residues. Germline V lookup: CDR1 LNHDA, CDR2 SQIVND (reference sequence).

The chain has TRBV4-3 and TRBJ2-3; TRBD2 is a possible D gene (5 bases). Trimming removed 1 base at V and 2 bases at J, with 22 bases between. The CDR3 loop spans 19 amino acids. Germline values: CDR1 LGHNA, CDR2 YSLEER. The CDR3 sequence: CASSQGLGFGVATTDTQYF. The CDR3 nucleotides are TGCGCCAGCAGCCAAGGTCTAGGGTTCGGGGTCGCTACCACAGATACGCAGTATTTT.

The rearrangement joins TRBV28 to TRBJ1-1, with D possibly TRBD1 on 6 matching bases. This CDR3 contains 14 residues. Deletions cut 8 bases from V and 6 bases from J, with 19 bases between. The germline CDR1 and CDR2 sequences are MDHEN and SYDVKM. CDR3 region: CASGSLTGHPEAFF. CDR3 coding DNA: TGTGCCAGCGGATCCCTTACAGGGCACCCTGAAGCTTTCTTT.

The V and J genes are TRBV9 and TRBJ2-2; 10 nucleotides line up with TRBD2. The CDR3 consists of 15 residues. Trimming removed 0 bases from V and 6 bases from J; junction bases left unmatched: 2. Germline V gene lookup returns CDR1 SGDLS and CDR2 YYNGEE. CDR3 sequence reads: CASSVGLAGAGELFF. For the CDR3, the DNA is TGTGCCAGCAGCGTAGGGCTAGCGGGAGCCGGGGAGCTGTTTTTT.

V usage is TRBV25-1 and J usage is TRBJ1-6; D gene uncertain. Looked up from germline, CDR1 is MGHDK and CDR2 is SYGVNS. The CDR3 is 14 residues long. V lost 7 bases and J 2 bases, leaving 9 bases between the germline ends. For the CDR3, the DNA is TGTGCCAGCACGCCGGGAACCTATAATTCACCCCTCCACTTT. Its translation: CASTPGTYNSPLHF. The full variable domain, in which reference TRBV25-1 and TRBJ1-6 provide the parts outside the CDR3, is EADIYQTPRYLVIGTGKKITLECSQTMGHDKMYWYQQDPGMELHLIHYSYGVNSTEKGDLSSESTVSRIRTEHFPLTLESARPSHTSQYLCASTPGTYNSPLHFGNGTRLTVT.

The chain uses TRBV9 and TRBJ1-5, with 9 nucleotides matching TRBD1. The V gene's germline CDR1 is SGDLS and CDR2 YYNGEE. The CDR3 length is 15 residues. The trim removed 4 bases at V and 3 bases at J, leaving 5 bases unmatched. CDR3 nucleotide sequence: TGTGCCAGCAGCTCGACAGGGGGGCTCAATCAGCCCCAGCATTTT. This gives the protein CASSSTGGLNQPQHF.

V gene TRBV11-2 combines with J gene TRBJ1-2; TRBD1 is a possible D gene (5 bases). V lost 0 bases to trimming and J lost 8 bases, with 16 bases between them. CDR3 length: 15 residues. Germline-derived CDR1 and CDR2 are SGHAT and FQNNGV. CDR3 DNA sequence: TGTGCCAGCAGCTTAGATCAGACAGAGCTAAGGGGCTACACCTTC. Its translation is CASSLDQTELRGYTF.

This chain links TRBV6-5 with TRBJ2-2; the match to TRBD2 covers 7 bases. The CDR3 is 16 residues long. Germline CDR1 MNHEY, CDR2 SVGAGI. V lost 2 bases, J lost 4 bases, and 7 bases stayed unmatched. The CDR3 region is CASSYPRGGGTGELFF. The DNA for the CDR3 is TGTGCCAGCAGTTACCCCCGTGGGGGGGGCACCGGGGAGCTGTTTTTT.

The chain joins TRBV10-3 to TRBJ2-7; TRBD2 might be the D (6 bases). Germline V gives CDR1 ENHRY, CDR2 SYGVKD. Deletions cut 2 bases from V and 5 bases from J, with 10 bases between. The CDR3 is 13 amino acids. This CDR3 reads CAISEGGNHEQYF. CDR3 in DNA: TGTGCCATCAGTGAGGGAGGGAACCACGAGCAGTACTTC.

J is TRBJ2-7 and V is TRBV27; perhaps TRBD2 as D (6 bases). Trimming took 0 bases from V and 6 from J, leaving 15 bases between them. This CDR3 contains 15 residues. The germline CDR1 and CDR2 sequences are MNHEY and SMNVEV (reference sequence). CDR3 sequence: CASSLSWGGSSEQYF. CDR3 nucleotides: TGTGCCAGCAGTTTATCATGGGGAGGTAGTTCCGAGCAGTACTTC.

The chain recombines TRBV9 with TRBJ1-2, with D unclear. The CDR3 length is 11 residues. Germline V gene data show CDR1 as SGDLS and CDR2 as YYNGEE. Trimming cost V 4 bases and J 7 bases, with 8 bases left between them. The CDR3 DNA sequence: TGTGCCAGCAGCCCCCAGCGTGGCTACACCTTC. This codes for CASSPQRGYTF.

This chain joins TRBV29-1 and TRBJ2-3, with D unclear. The CDR3 length is 13 residues. Germline CDR1 reads SQVTM; CDR2 reads ANQGSEA. Trimming stripped 0 bases from V and 8 bases from J, with 12 bases between. CDR3 in DNA: TGCAGCGTTGAAGATGGTCGAGGCGTTACGCAGTATTTT. It encodes CSVEDGRGVTQYF.

The chain is built from TRBV18 and TRBJ2-7; TRBD2 is a possible D gene (6 bases). Germline V gives CDR1 KGHSH, CDR2 LQKENI. The CDR3 length is 15 residues. Between the trimmed V and J ends, which lost 6 bases and 0 bases, there was a span of 15 bases. CDR3 DNA sequence: TGTGCCAGCTCCCCCGGGACTGTGAGCTCCTACGAGCAGTACTTC. Translation gives CASSPGTVSSYEQYF.

This chain joins TRBV7-9 and TRBJ2-1; TRBD1 matches at 8 bases. The CDR3 has 18 amino acids. The ends lost 5 bases at V and 0 bases at J; junction bases unmatched: 12. Germline values: CDR1 SEHNR, CDR2 FQNEAQ (reference sequence). The CDR3 is CASSPPHRGYTSYNEQFF. Written as DNA, the CDR3 is TGTGCCAGCAGCCCACCTCACAGGGGGTACACCTCCTACAATGAGCAGTTCTTC.

The rearrangement links TRBV27 to TRBJ2-3, with 8 bases that match TRBD2. Germline CDR1 is MNHEY and CDR2 is SMNVEV (reference sequence). There are 16 residues in the CDR3. V was clipped by 4 bases and J by 3 bases; unmatched bases: 9. The CDR3 spells CASSYESGSSTDTQYF. The CDR3 nucleotides read TGTGCCAGCAGTTATGAGAGCGGGAGCTCTACAGATACGCAGTATTTT.

There are a few counts of this clone. The chain recombines TRBV19 with TRBJ1-2; 9 bases match TRBD1. Germline-derived CDR1 and CDR2 are LNHDA and SQIVND (reference sequence). After removal of 5 bases from V and 2 bases from J, the junction contained 9 bases not matched to a gene. This CDR3 spans 16 amino acids. CDR3 in DNA: TGTGCCAGTAGTTGGGACAGGGTAAGGGGGAACTATGGCTACACCTTC. Residues: CASSWDRVRGNYGYTF.

The V call is TRBV19, the J call TRBJ1-1, with D unclear. Germline-derived CDR1 and CDR2 are LNHDA and SQIVND (reference sequence). The length of the CDR3 is 13 residues. The germline V and J ends were trimmed by 4 bases and 5 bases, with 11 bases remaining between them. CDR3 protein: CASSRARGTEAFF. The CDR3 coding sequence is TGTGCCAGTAGTAGGGCCCGGGGAACTGAAGCTTTCTTT.

The genes are TRBV13 and TRBJ2-2; 8 nucleotides line up with TRBD2. The germline CDR1 and CDR2 sequences are PRHDT and FYEKMQ (reference sequence). The CDR3 consists of 16 residues. The V segment lost 4 bases and the J segment 4 bases; nucleotides outside the gene matches: 8. The CDR3 nucleotides are TGTGCCAGCAGCTCCATCAGCGGGAGAATCACCGGGGAGCTGTTTTTT. Protein sequence: CASSSISGRITGELFF. The full variable domain, with the rest looked up from reference TRBV13 and TRBJ2-2, is AAGVIQSPRHLIKEKRETATLKCYPIPRHDTVYWYQQGPGQDPQFLISFYEKMQSDKGSIPDRFSAQQFSDYHSELNMSSLELGDSALYFCASSSISGRITGELFFGEGSRLTVL.

This sequence joins TRBV6-5 and TRBJ2-1; 11 positions match TRBD2. V gave up 5 bases and J gave up 5 bases; unmatched junction bases: 5. CDR3 length equals 15 residues. The germline gives CDR1 MNHEY, CDR2 SVGAGI. The CDR3 DNA sequence: TGTGCCAGCAGTATAGCGGGGGGGCTGGACAATGAGCAGTTCTTC. Its protein product is CASSIAGGLDNEQFF.

The chain is built from TRBV5-1 and TRBJ1-5, with 7 bases matching TRBD1. This CDR3 has 17 residues. Germline CDR1 SGHRS, CDR2 YFSETQ. V was pared by 4 bases and J by 0 bases, with 10 bases of the junction left unmatched. The CDR3 DNA sequence: TGCGCCAGCAGCCCGGGACAGATAGAATATAGCAATCAGCCCCAGCATTTT. This codes for CASSPGQIEYSNQPQHF.